One and the same sample provided the 18 T cell receptor beta chains below, sequenced in a study of beta chain features in type 1 diabetes. Whole-study results and caveats: For Type 1 diabetes patients, all four CD4+ subsets carried TCRB CDR3s that were moderately but significantly shorter.

These receptors' antigens are unknown. As every portion of the isolated RNA was reverse transcribed, the sequencing read expressed TCRB transcripts. Libraries were prepared by immunoSEQ multiplex PCR; TCRdb keeps only in-frame clonotypes and omits some of them. The sample has 310,000 or so clones; about 15% are singletons. The sample was naive CD4+ T cells from blood. All receptors derive from a young man with type 1 diabetes.

This clone came up a few times. The chain joins TRBV11-1 to TRBJ2-1; possibly TRBD2 for D (5 bases). V was shortened by 5 bases and J by 9 bases, with 14 bases between the two germline ends. The germline CDR1 and CDR2 sequences are SGHAT and FQDESV (reference sequence). The CDR3 runs to 13 residues. CDR3 protein: CASSVGLAGEQFF. DNA for the CDR3: TGTGCCAGCAGCGTGGGTCTAGCCGGTGAGCAGTTCTTC.

This chain links TRBV4-3 with TRBJ1-2; unclear D gene. Trimming removed 0 bases from V and 4 bases from J, with 6 bases in between. Germline loops: CDR1 LGHNA, CDR2 YSLEER. There are 13 residues in the CDR3. CDR3 protein: CASSQDPLYGYTF. Here the CDR3 DNA reads TGCGCCAGCAGCCAAGATCCCCTCTATGGCTACACCTTC.

This rearrangement joins TRBV7-9 to TRBJ1-6, with D unresolved. CDR1 SEHNR and CDR2 FQNEAQ come from the germline V gene (reference sequence). V gave up 4 bases and J gave up 6 bases, with 4 bases separating them. The CDR3 covers 12 residues. The CDR3 protein is CASSSSNSPLHF. CDR3 coding DNA: TGTGCCAGCAGCTCCAGTAATTCACCCCTCCACTTT. Filled out from reference TRBV7-9 and TRBJ1-6, the complete variable domain reads DTGVSQNPRHKITKRGQNVTFRCDPISEHNRLYWYRQTLGQGPEFLTYFQNEAQLEKSRLLSDRFSAERPKGSFSTLEIQRTEQGDSAMYLCASSSSNSPLHFGNGTRLTVT.

This chain links TRBV2 with TRBJ2-7; a possible D gene is TRBD2 (6 bases). From germline, CDR1 is SNHLY and CDR2 FYNNEI. There are 11 residues in the CDR3. The V gene lost 6 bases and the J gene lost 3 bases, with 6 bases spanning the gap. This CDR3 reads CASRDYYEQYF. As DNA, the CDR3 is TGTGCCAGCAGGGACTACTACGAGCAGTACTTC.

The gene calls are TRBV28 and TRBJ2-5; D gene uncertain. The closer fit of TRBJ2-7 to the DNA end suggests the J call may be wrong. The CDR3 is 12 residues long. CDR1 is MDHEN, CDR2 SYDVKM, per germline. In nucleotides, the CDR3 is TGTGCCAGCAGTCCGTACTCCTACGAGCAGTACTTC. The encoded protein is CASSPYSYEQYF.

This clone was counted a single time. The J gene is TRBJ1-6, the V gene TRBV4-3; 8 bases fit TRBD1. The J segment lost 15 bases and the V segment lost 0 bases, leaving 4 bases of the junction unmatched. This CDR3 region has 13 residues. Germline V gives CDR1 LGHNA, CDR2 YSLEER. CDR3 sequence: CASSQEPGQVLHF. CDR3 DNA sequence: TGCGCCAGCAGCCAAGAACCGGGACAGGTCCTCCACTTT.

This rearrangement joins TRBV4-3 to TRBJ2-2; 8 nucleotides agree with TRBD2. CDR1 is LGHNA and CDR2 is YSLEER in the germline V gene. The CDR3 runs 16 residues. Trimming took 0 bases from V and 2 from J; bases not matched to a gene: 2. CDR3 residues: CASSQDGGVNTGELFF. The CDR3, as DNA: TGCGCCAGCAGCCAAGACGGGGGGGTTAACACCGGGGAGCTGTTTTTT.

This clone was found a few times. The rearrangement links TRBV7-9 to TRBJ1-1; the D is unclear. The germline V gene encodes CDR1 SEHNR and CDR2 FQNEAQ (reference sequence). CDR3 length: 13 amino acids. The germline V and J ends were trimmed by 1 base and 7 bases, with 10 bases remaining between them. CDR3 bases: TGTGCCAGCAGCTTAGTTGTTGGGAGTGAAGCTTTCTTT. Amino acids: CASSLVVGSEAFF.

This clone was seen a handful of times. This sequence joins TRBV7-9 and TRBJ2-1; 8 nucleotides match TRBD2. Trimming took 7 bases from V and 2 from J; bases not matched to a gene: 4. The length of the CDR3 is 14 residues. Per the germline V gene, CDR1 is SEHNR and CDR2 is FQNEAQ (reference sequence). Here the CDR3 reads CASTPGLAYNEQFF. CDR3 in DNA: TGTGCCAGCACCCCGGGACTAGCCTACAATGAGCAGTTCTTC.

The table lists this clone with a few counts. The DNA of the CDR3 is TGTGCCAGCAGCGCACCCCAAGCGGGGGGGGACGGTGAGCAGTTCTTC. Its translation is CASSAPQAGGDGEQFF. This chain uses TRBV9 with TRBJ2-1, with 10 bases matching TRBD2. The CDR3 covers 16 residues. Germline-derived CDR1 and CDR2 are SGDLS and YYNGEE. The junction had 12 bases not matched to a gene; V was cut back by 3 bases and J by 9 bases. Complete variable domain (other parts from reference TRBV9 and TRBJ2-1): DSGVTQTPKHLITATGQRVTLRCSPRSGDLSVYWYQQSLDQGLQFLIQYYNGEERAKGNILERFSAQQFPDLHSELNLSSLELGDSALYFCASSAPQAGGDGEQFFGPGTRLTVL.

This clone was recorded a few times. The V and J genes are TRBV11-2 and TRBJ2-7, with D possibly TRBD2 on 6 matching bases. The CDR3 has 16 residues. V gave up 0 bases and J gave up 0 bases, with 12 bases separating them. CDR1 is SGHAT and CDR2 is FQNNGV in the germline V gene. The CDR3 loop reads CASSLEDGGDSYEQYF. CDR3 sequence (DNA): TGTGCCAGCAGCTTAGAAGATGGCGGGGACTCCTACGAGCAGTACTTC.

This clone was seen a few times. This rearrangement joins TRBV6-6 to TRBJ2-7, with 9 positions matching TRBD1. The V gene's germline CDR1 is MNHNY and CDR2 SVGAGI (reference sequence). The CDR3 consists of 15 residues. Trimming removed 6 bases from V and 5 bases from J; junction bases left unmatched: 11. DNA for the CDR3: TGTGCCAGCAGCCAATCTCCGGGACAGGGAAACGAGCAGTACTTC. It codes for CASSQSPGQGNEQYF.

This clone was seen a few times. The chain employs TRBV19 and TRBJ1-2; TRBD1 is a possible D gene (6 bases). Trimming stripped 3 bases from V and 8 bases from J, with 16 bases between. The CDR3 has 14 amino acids. Germline values: CDR1 LNHDA, CDR2 SQIVND (reference sequence). The CDR3 DNA is TGTGCCAGTAGTATCAGGACAGACACCTACGGCTACACCTTC. Translating gives CASSIRTDTYGYTF.

The chain uses TRBV5-6 and TRBJ2-3; the match to TRBD1 covers 7 bases. Trimming removed 7 bases from V and 0 bases from J; junction bases left unmatched: 5. The CDR3 spans 14 residues. The germline V gene has CDR1 SGHDT and CDR2 YYEEEE. This CDR3 is CASSGTASTDTQYF. CDR3 bases: TGTGCCAGCTCCGGGACAGCTAGCACAGATACGCAGTATTTT.

This clone was counted between two and nine times. V usage is TRBV4-1 and J usage is TRBJ2-4; D is possibly TRBD2 (6 bases). The CDR3 extends over 17 amino acids. Trimming removed 2 bases at V and 0 bases at J, with 14 bases between. Germline V gene sequence: CDR1 MGHRA, CDR2 YSYEKL. The CDR3 DNA reads TGCGCCAGCAGCCAACTTTATCTAGCGACAGCCAAAAACATTCAGTACTTC. Amino acids: CASSQLYLATAKNIQYF.

The J gene is TRBJ2-3, the V gene TRBV5-4; the D gene is possibly TRBD2 (6 bases). CDR3 length: 15 amino acids. Trimming took off 7 bases at V and 0 bases at J, with 15 bases between the two ends. Per the germline V gene, CDR1 is SGHNT and CDR2 is YYREEE (reference sequence). This chain's CDR3 is CASAKGGSSTDTQYF. For the CDR3, the DNA is TGTGCCAGCGCCAAAGGAGGGAGTAGCACAGATACGCAGTATTTT.

The chain is built from TRBV28 and TRBJ2-3; D might be TRBD2 (6 bases). CDR3 length: 13 amino acids. V lost 5 bases and J 5 bases, leaving 11 bases between the germline ends. Germline CDR1 and CDR2: MDHEN and SYDVKM. DNA of the CDR3: TGTGCCAGCAGTCCGGGGGTCCAAGATACGCAGTATTTT. It translates to CASSPGVQDTQYF.

This clone was counted a few times. Within the sample, other DNA sequences also encode this same CDR3. V and J are TRBV18 and TRBJ1-2; 7 bases line up with TRBD1. From germline, CDR1 is KGHSH and CDR2 LQKENI. Germline trimming cut 3 bases from V and 3 bases from J; bases unmatched to any gene: 1. There are 13 residues in the CDR3. CDR3 coding DNA: TGTGCCAGCTCACCTGACAGGGACTATGGCTACACCTTC. It is translated as CASSPDRDYGYTF.